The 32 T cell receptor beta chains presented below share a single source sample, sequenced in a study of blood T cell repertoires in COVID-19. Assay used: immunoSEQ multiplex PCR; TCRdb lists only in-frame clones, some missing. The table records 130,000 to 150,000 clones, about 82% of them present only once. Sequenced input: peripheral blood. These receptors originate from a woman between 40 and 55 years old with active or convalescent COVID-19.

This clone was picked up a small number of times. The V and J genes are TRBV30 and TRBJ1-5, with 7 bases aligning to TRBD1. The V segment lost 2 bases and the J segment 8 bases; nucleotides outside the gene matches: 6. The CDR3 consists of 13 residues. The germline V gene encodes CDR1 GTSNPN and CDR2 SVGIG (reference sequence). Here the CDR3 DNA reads TGTGCCTGGAGTAGGGGGCCCCTGAAGCCCCAGCATTTT. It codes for CAWSRGPLKPQHF.

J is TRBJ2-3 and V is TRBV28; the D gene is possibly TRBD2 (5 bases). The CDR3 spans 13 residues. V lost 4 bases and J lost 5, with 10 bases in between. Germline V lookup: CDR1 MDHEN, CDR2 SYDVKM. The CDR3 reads CASSYRAVDTQYF. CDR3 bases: TGTGCCAGCAGTTATAGAGCGGTAGATACGCAGTATTTT. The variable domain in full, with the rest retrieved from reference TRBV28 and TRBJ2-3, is DVKVTQSSRYLVKRTGEKVFLECVQDMDHENMFWYRQDPGLGLRLIYFSYDVKMKEKGDIPEGYSVSREKKERFSLILESASTNQTSMYLCASSYRAVDTQYFGPGTRLTVL.

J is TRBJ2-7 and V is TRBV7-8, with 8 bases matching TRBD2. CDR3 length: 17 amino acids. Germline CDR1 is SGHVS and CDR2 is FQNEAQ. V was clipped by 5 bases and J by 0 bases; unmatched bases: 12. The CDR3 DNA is TGTGCCAGCAGCCTGGGACTTAGCGGGGCCAGCTCCTACGAGCAGTACTTC. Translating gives CASSLGLSGASSYEQYF.

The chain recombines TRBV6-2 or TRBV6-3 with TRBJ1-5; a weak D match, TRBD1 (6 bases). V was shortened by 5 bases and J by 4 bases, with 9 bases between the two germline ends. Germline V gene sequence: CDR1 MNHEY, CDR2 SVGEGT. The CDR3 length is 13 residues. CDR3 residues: CASSQDRNQPQHF. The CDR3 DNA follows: TGTGCCAGCAGTCAGGACAGAAATCAGCCCCAGCATTTT.

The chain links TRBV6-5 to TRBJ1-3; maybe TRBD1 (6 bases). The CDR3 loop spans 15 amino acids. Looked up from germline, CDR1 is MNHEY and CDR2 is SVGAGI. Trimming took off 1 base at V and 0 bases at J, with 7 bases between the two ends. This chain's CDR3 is CASSYLGHSGNTIYF. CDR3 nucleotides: TGTGCCAGCAGTTACTTGGGACACTCTGGAAACACCATATATTTT.

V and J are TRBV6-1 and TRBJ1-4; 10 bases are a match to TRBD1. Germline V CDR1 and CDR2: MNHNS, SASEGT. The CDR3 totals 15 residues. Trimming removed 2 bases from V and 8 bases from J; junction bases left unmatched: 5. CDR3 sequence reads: CASSETGTGVEKLFF. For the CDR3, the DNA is TGTGCCAGCAGTGAAACGGGGACAGGGGTAGAAAAACTGTTTTTT.

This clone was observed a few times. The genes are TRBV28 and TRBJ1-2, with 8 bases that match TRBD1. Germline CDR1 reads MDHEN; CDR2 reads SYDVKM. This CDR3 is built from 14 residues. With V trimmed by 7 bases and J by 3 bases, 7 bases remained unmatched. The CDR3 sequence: CASTPQGDDYGYTF. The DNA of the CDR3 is TGTGCCAGCACCCCACAGGGGGACGACTATGGCTACACCTTC.

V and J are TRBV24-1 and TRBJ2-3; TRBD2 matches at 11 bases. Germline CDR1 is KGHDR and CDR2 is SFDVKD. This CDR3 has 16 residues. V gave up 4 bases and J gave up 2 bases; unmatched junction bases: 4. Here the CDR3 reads CATSDPSGRNTDTQYF. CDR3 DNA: TGTGCCACCAGTGACCCTAGCGGGAGGAACACAGATACGCAGTATTTT.

CDR3 loop: CASSQGDKTNGYTF. DNA of the CDR3: TGTGCCAGCAGCCAAGGGGACAAGACAAATGGCTACACCTTC. The V call is TRBV7-9, the J call TRBJ1-2; the D gene is possibly TRBD1 (6 bases). V gave up 5 bases and J gave up 6 bases, with 16 bases separating them. Per germline, CDR1 SEHNR and CDR2 FQNEAQ (reference sequence). The length of the CDR3 is 14 residues.

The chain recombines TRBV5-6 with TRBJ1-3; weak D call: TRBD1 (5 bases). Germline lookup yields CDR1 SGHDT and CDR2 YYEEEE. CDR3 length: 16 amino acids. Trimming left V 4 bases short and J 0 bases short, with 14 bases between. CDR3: CASSPSGRGSGNTIYF. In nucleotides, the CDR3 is TGTGCCAGCAGCCCGAGTGGAAGGGGCTCTGGAAACACCATATATTTT.

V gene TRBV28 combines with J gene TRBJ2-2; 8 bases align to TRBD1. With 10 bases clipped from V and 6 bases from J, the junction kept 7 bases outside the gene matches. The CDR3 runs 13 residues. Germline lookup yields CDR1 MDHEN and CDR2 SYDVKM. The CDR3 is CATRTGTAGELFF. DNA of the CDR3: TGTGCCACCCGGACAGGGACGGCCGGGGAGCTGTTTTTT.

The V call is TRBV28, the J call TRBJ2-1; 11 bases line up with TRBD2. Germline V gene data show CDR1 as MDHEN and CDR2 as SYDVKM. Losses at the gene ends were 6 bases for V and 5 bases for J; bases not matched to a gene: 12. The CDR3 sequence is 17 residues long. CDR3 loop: CASRRVAGGLSHNEQFF. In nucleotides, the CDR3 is TGTGCCAGCAGGAGAGTAGCGGGGGGGCTTTCACACAATGAGCAGTTCTTC. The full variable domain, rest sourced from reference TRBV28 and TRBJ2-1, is DVKVTQSSRYLVKRTGEKVFLECVQDMDHENMFWYRQDPGLGLRLIYFSYDVKMKEKGDIPEGYSVSREKKERFSLILESASTNQTSMYLCASRRVAGGLSHNEQFFGPGTRLTVL.

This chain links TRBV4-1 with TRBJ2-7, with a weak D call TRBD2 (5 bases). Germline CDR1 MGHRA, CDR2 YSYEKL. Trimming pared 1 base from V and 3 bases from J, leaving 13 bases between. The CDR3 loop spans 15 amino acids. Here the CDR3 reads CASSQAEARDYEQYF. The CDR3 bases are TGCGCCAGCAGCCAAGCGGAAGCCCGGGACTACGAGCAGTACTTC.

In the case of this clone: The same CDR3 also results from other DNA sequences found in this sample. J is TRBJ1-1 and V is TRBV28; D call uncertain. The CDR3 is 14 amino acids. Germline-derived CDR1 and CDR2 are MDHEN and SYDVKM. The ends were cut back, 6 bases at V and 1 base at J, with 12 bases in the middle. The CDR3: CASSLTRENTEAFF. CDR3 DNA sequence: TGTGCCAGCAGCCTCACACGGGAGAACACTGAAGCTTTCTTT. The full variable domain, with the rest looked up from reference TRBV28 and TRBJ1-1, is DVKVTQSSRYLVKRTGEKVFLECVQDMDHENMFWYRQDPGLGLRLIYFSYDVKMKEKGDIPEGYSVSREKKERFSLILESASTNQTSMYLCASSLTRENTEAFFGQGTRLTVV.

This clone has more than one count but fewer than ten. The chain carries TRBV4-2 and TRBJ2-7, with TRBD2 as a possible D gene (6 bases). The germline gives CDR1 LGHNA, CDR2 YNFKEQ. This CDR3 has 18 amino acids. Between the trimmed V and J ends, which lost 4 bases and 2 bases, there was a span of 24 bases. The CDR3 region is CASSPLRGAFGPTYEQYF. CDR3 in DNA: TGTGCCAGCAGCCCCCTGCGGGGAGCATTCGGACCCACCTACGAGCAGTACTTC.

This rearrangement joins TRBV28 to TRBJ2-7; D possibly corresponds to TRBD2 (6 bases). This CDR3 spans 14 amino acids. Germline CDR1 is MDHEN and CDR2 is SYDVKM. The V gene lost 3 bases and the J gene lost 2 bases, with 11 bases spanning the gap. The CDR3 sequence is CASSFGGRTYEQYF. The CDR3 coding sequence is TGTGCCAGCAGTTTTGGGGGGAGAACCTACGAGCAGTACTTC.

Here the CDR3 reads CASSTTTSGPASRYTF. The CDR3 coding sequence is TGTGCCAGCAGTACCACAACCTCAGGGCCCGCTTCCCGCTACACCTTC. This chain links TRBV28 with TRBJ1-2; tentatively, D is TRBD1 (5 bases). V was pared by 5 bases and J by 9 bases, with 25 bases between. This CDR3 contains 16 residues. CDR1 MDHEN and CDR2 SYDVKM come from the germline V gene.

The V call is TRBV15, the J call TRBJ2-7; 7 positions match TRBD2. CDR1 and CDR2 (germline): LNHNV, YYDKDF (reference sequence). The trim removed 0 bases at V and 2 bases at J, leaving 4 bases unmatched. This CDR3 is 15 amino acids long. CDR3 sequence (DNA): TGTGCCACCAGCAGAGAACTAGCGCCGACCTACGAGCAGTACTTC. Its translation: CATSRELAPTYEQYF. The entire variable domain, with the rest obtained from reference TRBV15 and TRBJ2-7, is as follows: DAMVIQNPRYQVTQFGKPVTLSCSQTLNHNVMYWYQQKSSQAPKLLFHYYDKDFNNEADTPDNFQSRRPNTSFCFLDIRSPGLGDTAMYLCATSRELAPTYEQYFGPGTRLTVT.

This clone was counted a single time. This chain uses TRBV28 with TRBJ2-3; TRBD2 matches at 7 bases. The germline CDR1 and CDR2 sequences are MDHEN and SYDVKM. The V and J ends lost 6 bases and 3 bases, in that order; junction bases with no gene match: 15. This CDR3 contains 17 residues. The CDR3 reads CASRPPLMQGGTDTQYF. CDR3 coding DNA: TGTGCCAGCAGGCCCCCCCTTATGCAGGGAGGGACAGATACGCAGTATTTT. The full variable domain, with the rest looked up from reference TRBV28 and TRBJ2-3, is DVKVTQSSRYLVKRTGEKVFLECVQDMDHENMFWYRQDPGLGLRLIYFSYDVKMKEKGDIPEGYSVSREKKERFSLILESASTNQTSMYLCASRPPLMQGGTDTQYFGPGTRLTVL.

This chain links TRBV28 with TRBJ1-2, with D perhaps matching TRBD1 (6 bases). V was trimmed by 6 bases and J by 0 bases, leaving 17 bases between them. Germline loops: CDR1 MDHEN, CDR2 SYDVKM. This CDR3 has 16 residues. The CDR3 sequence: CASSSIRQASNYGYTF. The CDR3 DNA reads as TGTGCCAGCAGCTCAATAAGACAGGCCTCTAACTATGGCTACACCTTC.

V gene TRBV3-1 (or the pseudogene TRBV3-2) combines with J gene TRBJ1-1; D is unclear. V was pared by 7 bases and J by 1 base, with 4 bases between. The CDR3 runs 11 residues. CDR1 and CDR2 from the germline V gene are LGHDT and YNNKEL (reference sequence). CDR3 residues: CASTTNTEAFF. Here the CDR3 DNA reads TGTGCCAGCACTACGAACACTGAAGCTTTCTTT.

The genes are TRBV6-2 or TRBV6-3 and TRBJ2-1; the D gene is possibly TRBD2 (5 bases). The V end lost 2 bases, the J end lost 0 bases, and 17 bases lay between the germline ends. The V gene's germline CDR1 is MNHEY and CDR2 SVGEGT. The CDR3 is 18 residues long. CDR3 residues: CASSYMTAGISSYNEQFF. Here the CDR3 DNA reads TGTGCCAGCAGTTACATGACGGCCGGGATCAGCTCCTACAATGAGCAGTTCTTC.

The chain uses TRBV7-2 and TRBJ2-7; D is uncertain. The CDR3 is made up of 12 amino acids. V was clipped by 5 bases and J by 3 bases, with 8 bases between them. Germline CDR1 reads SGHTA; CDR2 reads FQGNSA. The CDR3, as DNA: TGTGCCAGCAGCCTCTCGGGCTACGAGCAGTACTTC. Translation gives CASSLSGYEQYF.

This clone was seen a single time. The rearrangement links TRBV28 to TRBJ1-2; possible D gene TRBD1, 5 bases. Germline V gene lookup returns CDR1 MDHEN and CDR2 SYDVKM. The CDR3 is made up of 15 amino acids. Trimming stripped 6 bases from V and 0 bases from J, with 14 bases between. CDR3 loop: CASRPVWGANYGYTF. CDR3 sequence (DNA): TGTGCCAGCAGACCCGTATGGGGGGCTAACTATGGCTACACCTTC.

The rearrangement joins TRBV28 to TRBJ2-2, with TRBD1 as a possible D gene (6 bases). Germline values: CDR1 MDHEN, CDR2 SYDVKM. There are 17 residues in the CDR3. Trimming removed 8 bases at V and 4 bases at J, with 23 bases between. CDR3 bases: TGTGCCAGCTCGAGAGGGGGTTTTGCGTCGTCCACCGGGGAGCTGTTTTTT. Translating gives CASSRGGFASSTGELFF.

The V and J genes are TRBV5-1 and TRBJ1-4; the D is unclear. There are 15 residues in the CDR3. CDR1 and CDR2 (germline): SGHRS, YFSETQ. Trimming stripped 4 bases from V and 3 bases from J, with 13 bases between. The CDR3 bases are TGCGCCAGCAGCCCTGATCGGTTCTCTAATGAAAAACTGTTTTTT. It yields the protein CASSPDRFSNEKLFF.

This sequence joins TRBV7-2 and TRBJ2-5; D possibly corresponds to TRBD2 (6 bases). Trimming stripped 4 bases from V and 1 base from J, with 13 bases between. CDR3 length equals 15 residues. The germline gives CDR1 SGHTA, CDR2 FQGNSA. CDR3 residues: CASSSRGNFQETQYF. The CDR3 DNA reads TGTGCCAGCAGCTCGCGGGGTAACTTCCAAGAGACCCAGTACTTC.

The CDR3 is CASSVGWEFHFF. CDR3 nucleotides: TGTGCCAGCAGTGTCGGGTGGGAGTTTCATTTTTTT. V is TRBV2 and J is TRBJ1-4; no definite D call. Between the trimmed V and J ends, which lost 4 bases and 17 bases, there was a span of 17 bases. The CDR3 runs to 12 residues. Germline-derived CDR1 and CDR2 are SNHLY and FYNNEI. Supplemented by reference TRBV2 and TRBJ1-4, the full variable domain reads EPEVTQTPSHQVTQMGQEVILRCVPISNHLYFYWYRQILGQKVEFLVSFYNNEISEKSEIFDDQFSVERPDGSNFTLKIRSTKLEDSAMYFCASSVGWEFHFFGSGTQLSVL.

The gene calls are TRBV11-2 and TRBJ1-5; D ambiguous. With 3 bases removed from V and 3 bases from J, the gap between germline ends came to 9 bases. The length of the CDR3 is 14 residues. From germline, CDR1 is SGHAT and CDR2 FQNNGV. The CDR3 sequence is CASSLATLNQPQHF. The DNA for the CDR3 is TGTGCCAGCAGCTTGGCCACCCTCAATCAGCCCCAGCATTTT.

DNA for the CDR3: TGTGCCACCAGCAGAGATCTAGGGAACACCGGGGAGCTGTTTTTT. This encodes CATSRDLGNTGELFF. J is TRBJ2-2 and V is TRBV15; no clear D gene. Germline CDR1 LNHNV, CDR2 YYDKDF (reference sequence). Trimming left V 0 bases short and J 1 base short, with 6 bases between. The CDR3 has 15 residues.

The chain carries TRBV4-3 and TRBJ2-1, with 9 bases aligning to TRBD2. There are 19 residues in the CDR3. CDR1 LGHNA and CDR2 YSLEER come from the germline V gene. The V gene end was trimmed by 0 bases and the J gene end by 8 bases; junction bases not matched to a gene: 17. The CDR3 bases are TGCGCCAGCAGCCAAGATTTCCCTTCTAGCGGGATAGGCTTCCATGAGCAGTTCTTC. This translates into CASSQDFPSSGIGFHEQFF.

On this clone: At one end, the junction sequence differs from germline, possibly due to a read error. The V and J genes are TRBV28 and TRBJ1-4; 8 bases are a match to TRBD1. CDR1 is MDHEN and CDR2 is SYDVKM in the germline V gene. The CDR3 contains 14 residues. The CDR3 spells CASSSTGTGFSEIF. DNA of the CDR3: TGTGCCAGCAGTTCAACCGGGACAGGTTTTTCGGAGATTTTT.